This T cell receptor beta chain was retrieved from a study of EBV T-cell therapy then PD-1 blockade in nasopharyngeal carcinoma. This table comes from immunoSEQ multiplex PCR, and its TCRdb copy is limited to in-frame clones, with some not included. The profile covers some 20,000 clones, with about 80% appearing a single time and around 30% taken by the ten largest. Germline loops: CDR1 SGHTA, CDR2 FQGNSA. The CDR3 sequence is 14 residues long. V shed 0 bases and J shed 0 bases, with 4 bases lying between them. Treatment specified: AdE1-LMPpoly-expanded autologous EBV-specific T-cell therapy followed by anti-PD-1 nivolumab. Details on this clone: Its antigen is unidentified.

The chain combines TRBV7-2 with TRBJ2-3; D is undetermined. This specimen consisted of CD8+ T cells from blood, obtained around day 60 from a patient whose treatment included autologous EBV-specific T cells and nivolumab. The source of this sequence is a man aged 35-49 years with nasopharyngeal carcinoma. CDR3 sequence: CASSLARSTDTQYF. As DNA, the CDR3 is TGTGCCAGCAGCTTAGCGCGGAGCACAGATACGCAGTATTTT.